This T cell receptor (beta chain) was documented in a study of cytomegalovirus exposure and HLA in healthy donors. Background on the study: From donors who were HLA-typed, an early data release held 75 million to 85 million unique TCRs. Study conclusions and caveats: Versus the approximately 700-donor mean, an Asian-associated ancestry cluster reportedly showed fewer N-insertions in a later analysis. TCR beta V- and J-gene trimming, according to a later analysis, was linked to a missense DCLRE1C variant. Indistinguishable V segments such as TRBV6-2 and TRBV6-3 were excluded.

As regards this clone: The target antigen is unknown.

This PCR relied on a set of 60 Vbeta primers and 13 Jbeta primers. The table came from immunoSEQ multiplex PCR; TCRdb's copy has only in-frame clones and leaves some out. The data hold under 200,000 clones, with approximately 79% observed a single time. The CDR3 consists of 15 residues. Germline V CDR1 and CDR2: SGDLS, YYNGEE. V lost 4 bases to trimming and J lost 2 bases, with 16 bases between them. This chain connects TRBV9 to TRBJ2-7; D perhaps matches TRBD1 (6 bases). The sequencing input was PBMCs. This clonotype was sampled from a human donor in good health. CDR3 sequence reads: CASSPRTAITYEQYF. The CDR3 nucleotides read TGTGCCAGCAGCCCCCGGACAGCGATAACCTACGAGCAGTACTTC.